These 29 T cell receptor beta chains came from one sample sequenced in a study of T cell repertoires in cytomegalovirus infection. The antigens for these receptors are not known. TCRdb analysed the reads with MiXCR anew, one entry per CDR3 protein. The sample includes around 430,000 distinct CDR3 sequences, approximately 46% of them seen just once. The material was cultured PBMCs, obtained from culture after CMV antigen stimulation. These receptors came from a human donor in good health (CMV status not recorded). Some clones in this sample may be carry-over from other donors' samples.

This clonotype was seen only a few times. This chain joins TRBV7-2 and TRBJ1-6; D perhaps matches TRBD1 (5 bases). Trimming removed 5 bases at V and 10 bases at J, with 12 bases between. The CDR3 consists of 13 residues. Germline-derived CDR1 and CDR2 are SGHTA and FQGNSA. CDR3 nucleotides: TGTGCCAGCAGCCGGCAGGGACGGTCACCCCTCCACTTT. Protein: CASSRQGRSPLHF. Complete variable domain (other parts from reference TRBV7-2 and TRBJ1-6): GAGVSQSPSNKVTEKGKDVELRCDPISGHTALYWYRQSLGQGLEFLIYFQGNSAPDKSGLPSDRFSAERTGGSVSTLTIQRTQQEDSAVYLCASSRQGRSPLHFGNGTRLTVT.

The chain carries TRBV7-2 and TRBJ2-7; D uncertain. V was pared by 5 bases and J by 6 bases, with 8 bases between. CDR3 length: 11 amino acids. Germline V CDR1 and CDR2: SGHTA, FQGNSA. The DNA for the CDR3 is TGTGCCAGCAGCCGCTCAGTCGAGCAGTACTTC. Protein sequence: CASSRSVEQYF.

This clonotype was picked up many times. This chain links TRBV7-8 with TRBJ1-2; weak D call: TRBD1 (5 bases). The CDR3 is made up of 14 amino acids. V dropped 0 bases and J dropped 7 bases, with 12 bases sitting between them. Germline V gives CDR1 SGHVS, CDR2 FQNEAQ. In DNA, the CDR3 is TGTGCCAGCAGCTTAGCGCTTCAGGGTTTTGGCTACACCTTC. Translated, it gives CASSLALQGFGYTF.

This clonotype was observed a handful of times. The gene calls are TRBV12-3 or TRBV12-4 and TRBJ2-6; D ambiguous. This CDR3 spans 12 amino acids. Trimming stripped 8 bases from V and 0 bases from J, with 2 bases between. CDR3 DNA: TGTGCCAGCGCCTCTGGGGCCAACGTCCTGACTTTC. It translates to CASASGANVLTF.

This chain links TRBV11-2 with TRBJ2-1; TRBD1 matches at 7 bases. CDR3 length: 12 amino acids. CDR1 is SGHAT, CDR2 FQNNGV, per germline. J gave up 9 bases and V 7 bases, and 6 bases lay outside the gene matches. The DNA for the CDR3 is TGTGCCAGCACTTTAGGGACAGTTGAGCAGTTCTTC. Residues: CASTLGTVEQFF.

The chain is built from TRBV19 and TRBJ2-1; D uncertain. Trimming took 5 bases from V and 3 from J, leaving 14 bases between them. The CDR3 is made up of 15 amino acids. Germline lookup yields CDR1 LNHDA and CDR2 SQIVND (reference sequence). CDR3 sequence (DNA): TGTGCCAGTAGTCTTTTTGGAGACGACTACAATGAGCAGTTCTTC. Protein sequence: CASSLFGDDYNEQFF.

There are a few counts of this clonotype. The J gene is TRBJ1-5, the V gene TRBV2; TRBD1 is a possible D gene (5 bases). CDR1 is SNHLY and CDR2 is FYNNEI in the germline V gene. This CDR3 is 15 amino acids long. The V and J ends lost 3 bases and 2 bases respectively, with 11 bases between them. CDR3 amino acids: CASSDAGRGNQPQHF. In nucleotides, the CDR3 is TGTGCCAGCAGTGATGCAGGGCGCGGCAATCAGCCCCAGCATTTT.

This chain links TRBV6-6 with TRBJ2-1; 7 bases line up with TRBD2. CDR1 and CDR2 from the germline V gene are MNHNY and SVGAGI (reference sequence). CDR3 length: 13 amino acids. CDR3 nucleotide sequence: TGTGCAGCCGGCGGGAGCTCCTACAATGAGCAGTTCTTC. Protein product: CAAGGSSYNEQFF.

V and J are TRBV7-8 and TRBJ1-3; weak D call: TRBD1 (6 bases). Trimming took off 4 bases at V and 0 bases at J, with 13 bases between the two ends. The CDR3 runs 16 residues. Germline loops: CDR1 SGHVS, CDR2 FQNEAQ. The CDR3 bases are TGTGCCAGCAGCTCCCCAACAGGGAACTCTGGAAACACCATATATTTT. Its protein product is CASSSPTGNSGNTIYF.

This clonotype turned up a few times. The rearrangement uses TRBV7-6 and TRBJ1-5; D not resolved. Trimming took 4 bases from V and 4 from J, leaving 11 bases between them. Per germline, CDR1 SGHVS and CDR2 FNYEAQ. This CDR3 region has 14 residues. The CDR3 DNA reads as TGTGCCAGCAGCTCAGGAGGGCCGAATCAGCCCCAGCATTTT. It specifies CASSSGGPNQPQHF.

This chain links TRBV12-3 or TRBV12-4 with TRBJ1-5; D may be TRBD1 (6 bases). The CDR3 contains 14 residues. The V gene lost 3 bases and the J gene lost 5 bases, with 11 bases spanning the gap. Written as DNA, the CDR3 is TGTGCCAGCAGTTTTGATAGGGGGGATCAGCCCCAGCATTTT. Its protein is CASSFDRGDQPQHF.

This clonotype has a count of ten or more. The gene calls are TRBV7-2 and TRBJ1-2; 7 positions agree with TRBD1. V gave up 4 bases and J gave up 5 bases; unmatched junction bases: 4. The germline V gene has CDR1 SGHTA and CDR2 FQGNSA. The CDR3 spans 13 residues. The CDR3 loop reads CASSSDRRYGYTF. The CDR3 coding sequence is TGTGCCAGCAGCTCGGACAGGCGGTATGGCTACACCTTC.

This clonotype occurred once. A read error may explain this, as a much larger clone is one base away. The J gene is TRBJ2-3, the V gene TRBV7-2; 12 bases line up with TRBD2. The CDR3 spans 17 residues. V trimming: 4 bases; J trimming: 3 bases; junction bases outside the gene matches: 8. Looked up from germline, CDR1 is SGHTA and CDR2 is FQGNSA. The CDR3 here is CASSYVTSGRETDTQYF. The CDR3 DNA reads as TGTGCCAGCAGCTACGTGACTAGCGGGAGAGAGACAGATACGCAGTATTTT. Filled out from reference TRBV7-2 and TRBJ2-3, the complete variable domain reads GAGVSQSPSNKVTEKGKDVELRCDPISGHTALYWYRQSLGQGLEFLIYFQGNSAPDKSGLPSDRFSAERTGGSVSTLTIQRTQQEDSAVYLCASSYVTSGRETDTQYFGPGTRLTVL.

This clonotype came up a few times. This CDR3 reads CASSQRQGQNTEAFF. The CDR3 coding sequence is TGTGCCAGCAGCCAACGACAGGGGCAGAACACTGAAGCTTTCTTT. The chain combines TRBV7-8 with TRBJ1-1, with 8 nucleotides matching TRBD1. Germline CDR1 SGHVS, CDR2 FQNEAQ. This CDR3 is 15 amino acids long. J gave up 1 base and V 5 bases, and 6 bases lay outside the gene matches.

The V call is TRBV6-6, the J call TRBJ1-5; D is unclear. This CDR3 has 19 amino acids. Germline V gene sequence: CDR1 MNHNY, CDR2 SVGAGI (reference sequence). With 0 bases removed from V and 0 bases from J, the gap between germline ends came to 18 bases. The CDR3 here is CASSYSALGGIYSNQPQHF. DNA of the CDR3: TGTGCCAGCAGTTACTCCGCCCTTGGAGGGATTTATAGCAATCAGCCCCAGCATTTT.

The chain links TRBV20-1 to TRBJ1-6; D is perhaps TRBD1 (5 bases). Trimming left V 3 bases short and J 10 bases short, with 16 bases between. Germline V gene lookup returns CDR1 DFQATT and CDR2 SNEGSKA (reference sequence). CDR3 size: 14 residues. The CDR3 DNA reads as TGCAGTGCTAGTTTGGGGGGAAAGCGATCACCCCTCCACTTT. Its translation is CSASLGGKRSPLHF.

This clonotype was found a few times. The CDR3 region is CASSPGQGRQPQHF. The CDR3 coding sequence is TGTGCCAGCAGCCCAGGGCAAGGGAGACAGCCCCAGCATTTT. The chain couples TRBV7-2 to TRBJ1-5, with D possibly TRBD1 on 5 matching bases. Germline V gene data show CDR1 as SGHTA and CDR2 as FQGNSA. The CDR3 consists of 14 residues. Trimming stripped 5 bases from V and 7 bases from J, with 15 bases between.

This clonotype was detected a few times. V is TRBV7-9 and J is TRBJ2-1; 9 bases fit TRBD2. Germline values: CDR1 SEHNR, CDR2 FQNEAQ (reference sequence). This CDR3 is built from 15 residues. The J segment lost 6 bases and the V segment lost 3 bases, leaving 6 bases of the junction unmatched. CDR3 amino acids: CASSFGLALGNEQFF. CDR3 DNA sequence: TGTGCCAGCAGCTTTGGACTAGCGTTGGGCAATGAGCAGTTCTTC.

The CDR3 is CSAYDRTGNEKLFF. The CDR3 DNA reads TGCAGTGCCTACGATCGGACAGGGAATGAAAAACTGTTTTTT. J is TRBJ1-4 and V is TRBV20-1; 8 bases align to TRBD1. The CDR3 loop spans 14 amino acids. From germline, CDR1 is DFQATT and CDR2 SNEGSKA (reference sequence). The J segment lost 5 bases and the V segment lost 6 bases, leaving 8 bases of the junction unmatched.

V is TRBV29-1 and J is TRBJ2-3, with 9 bases matching TRBD2. Germline-derived CDR1 and CDR2 are SQVTM and ANQGSEA. The V gene end was trimmed by 7 bases and the J gene end by 4 bases; junction bases not matched to a gene: 3. This CDR3 has 12 residues. CDR3 loop: CSAGLAPDTQYF. The CDR3 DNA reads TGCAGCGCTGGACTAGCGCCAGATACGCAGTATTTT.

The chain carries TRBV7-9 and TRBJ2-3; 8 nucleotides match TRBD2. Germline lookup yields CDR1 SEHNR and CDR2 FQNEAQ (reference sequence). The CDR3 runs to 16 residues. Trimming took 0 bases from V and 2 from J; bases not matched to a gene: 4. The CDR3 region is CASSLARGGYTDTQYF. In nucleotides, the CDR3 is TGTGCCAGCAGCTTAGCACGGGGGGGCTACACAGATACGCAGTATTTT.

This chain joins TRBV5-6 and TRBJ1-2, with a tentative D call TRBD1 (6 bases). Germline V gene sequence: CDR1 SGHDT, CDR2 YYEEEE. Deletions cut 4 bases from V and 0 bases from J, with 13 bases between. There are 15 residues in the CDR3. The CDR3 protein is CASSGFWTANYGYTF. The CDR3 bases are TGTGCCAGCAGCGGATTCTGGACAGCTAACTATGGCTACACCTTC.

This clonotype was detected a few times. This chain connects TRBV7-3 to TRBJ2-1, with a tentative D call TRBD2 (5 bases). V dropped 4 bases and J dropped 4 bases, with 11 bases sitting between them. This CDR3 has 14 residues. The germline V gene encodes CDR1 SGHTA and CDR2 FQGTGA. CDR3 region: CASSSMTGYNEQFF. The CDR3 nucleotides read TGTGCCAGCAGCTCAATGACGGGGTACAATGAGCAGTTCTTC.

J is TRBJ1-1 and V is TRBV19, with a weak D call TRBD1 (6 bases). V was trimmed by 1 base and J by 5 bases, leaving 17 bases between them. CDR3 length: 16 residues. The germline gives CDR1 LNHDA, CDR2 SQIVND (reference sequence). CDR3 sequence: CASSIAPGRGGTEAFF. The CDR3 DNA follows: TGTGCCAGTAGTATAGCCCCAGGGAGAGGGGGGACTGAAGCTTTCTTT.

This clonotype has at least ten counts. The chain carries TRBV7-2 and TRBJ2-3; D is perhaps TRBD2 (6 bases). The germline V gene has CDR1 SGHTA and CDR2 FQGNSA. V was cut by 4 bases and J by 1 base, with 15 bases left in between. The CDR3 totals 16 residues. CDR3 in DNA: TGTGCCAGCAGCTCCCACGGGACTCAACGCACAGATACGCAGTATTTT. Encoded protein: CASSSHGTQRTDTQYF.

This chain uses TRBV10-3 with TRBJ1-2; TRBD1 agrees at 7 bases. V was clipped by 5 bases and J by 1 base; unmatched bases: 4. The CDR3 covers 14 residues. CDR1 ENHRY and CDR2 SYGVKD come from the germline V gene. The CDR3 region has the DNA TGTGCCATCAGTACAGGGGCCTTTAACTATGGCTACACCTTC. It is translated as CAISTGAFNYGYTF.

This chain links TRBV7-4 with TRBJ2-1, with a possible D match to TRBD2 (6 bases). The V and J ends lost 3 bases and 6 bases respectively, with 12 bases between them. Germline assignment: CDR1 SGHVT and CDR2 SQSDAQ. This CDR3 region has 14 residues. The CDR3: CASSFGGVGNEQFF. The CDR3 DNA follows: TGTGCCAGCAGCTTCGGCGGGGTTGGCAATGAGCAGTTCTTC.

The V call is TRBV7-6, the J call TRBJ2-7, with D possibly matching TRBD1 (6 bases). The V end was cut by 5 bases, the J end by 4 bases, with 24 bases between. The CDR3 contains 17 residues. Germline V gene lookup returns CDR1 SGHVS and CDR2 FNYEAQ. As DNA, the CDR3 is TGTGCCAGCAGCCACAACAGGGTAGCGAGGACGAGTTACGAGCAGTACTTC. Translated: CASSHNRVARTSYEQYF.

Details on this clonotype: Its ends do not fully match the called genes, so a read error is possible. This chain uses TRBV7-2 with TRBJ1-1; TRBD1 aligns across 7 bases. Germline assignment: CDR1 SGHTA and CDR2 FQGNSA. The CDR3 contains 14 residues. In DNA form, the CDR3 reads TGTGCCAGCGGCTTTTTAGTGAGACAGGGTGAAGCTTTCTTT. Protein: CASGFLVRQGEAFF.